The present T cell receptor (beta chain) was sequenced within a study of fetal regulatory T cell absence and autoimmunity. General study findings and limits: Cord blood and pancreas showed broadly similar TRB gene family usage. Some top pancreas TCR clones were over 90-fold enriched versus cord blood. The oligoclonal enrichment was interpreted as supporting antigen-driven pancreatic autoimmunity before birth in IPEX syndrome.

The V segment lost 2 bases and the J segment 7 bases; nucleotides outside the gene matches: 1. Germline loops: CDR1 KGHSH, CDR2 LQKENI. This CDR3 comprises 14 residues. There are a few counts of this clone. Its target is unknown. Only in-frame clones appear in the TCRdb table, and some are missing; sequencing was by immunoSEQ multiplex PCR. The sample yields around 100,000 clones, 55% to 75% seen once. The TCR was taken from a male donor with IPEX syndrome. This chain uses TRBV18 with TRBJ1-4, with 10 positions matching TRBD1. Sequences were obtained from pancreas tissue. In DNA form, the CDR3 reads TGTGCCAGCTCACCAAGGACAGGGGGTGAAAAACTGTTTTTT. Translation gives CASSPRTGGEKLFF.